Sequencing of this TCR beta chain was carried out in a study of blood T cell repertoires in COVID-19. Libraries were prepared by immunoSEQ multiplex PCR; TCRdb keeps only in-frame clonotypes and omits some of them. The table records tens of thousands of clones, approximately 75% of them present only once. Comments on this clone: One junction end does not reproduce the germline sequence, and a read error may be involved.

Per the germline V gene, CDR1 is SNHLY and CDR2 is FYNNEI. CDR3 size: 13 residues. The clonotype originates from a woman in her fifties or sixties with acute or convalescent COVID-19. The sample comprised peripheral blood. The rearrangement links TRBV2 to TRBJ1-5; D might be TRBD1 (5 bases). This CDR3 reads CTSSGTGVQPQHF. Written as DNA, the CDR3 is TGTACCAGCAGTGGAACGGGGGTTCAGCCCCAGCATTTT.